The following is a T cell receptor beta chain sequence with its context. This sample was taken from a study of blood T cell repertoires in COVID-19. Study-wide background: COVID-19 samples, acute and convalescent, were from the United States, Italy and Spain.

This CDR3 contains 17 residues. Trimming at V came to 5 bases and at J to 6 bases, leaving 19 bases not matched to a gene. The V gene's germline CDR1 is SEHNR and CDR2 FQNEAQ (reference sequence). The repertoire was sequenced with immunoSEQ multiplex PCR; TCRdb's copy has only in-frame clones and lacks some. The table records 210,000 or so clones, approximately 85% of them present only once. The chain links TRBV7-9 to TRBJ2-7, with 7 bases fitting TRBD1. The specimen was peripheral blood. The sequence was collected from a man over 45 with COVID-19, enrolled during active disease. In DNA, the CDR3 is TGTGCCAGCAGCCCAGGGGCAGGGGGAGTCTCCAATCGCGAGCAGTACTTC. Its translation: CASSPGAGGVSNREQYF. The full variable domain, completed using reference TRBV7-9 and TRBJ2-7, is DTGVSQNPRHKITKRGQNVTFRCDPISEHNRLYWYRQTLGQGPEFLTYFQNEAQLEKSRLLSDRFSAERPKGSFSTLEIQRTEQGDSAMYLCASSPGAGGVSNREQYFGPGTRLTVT.